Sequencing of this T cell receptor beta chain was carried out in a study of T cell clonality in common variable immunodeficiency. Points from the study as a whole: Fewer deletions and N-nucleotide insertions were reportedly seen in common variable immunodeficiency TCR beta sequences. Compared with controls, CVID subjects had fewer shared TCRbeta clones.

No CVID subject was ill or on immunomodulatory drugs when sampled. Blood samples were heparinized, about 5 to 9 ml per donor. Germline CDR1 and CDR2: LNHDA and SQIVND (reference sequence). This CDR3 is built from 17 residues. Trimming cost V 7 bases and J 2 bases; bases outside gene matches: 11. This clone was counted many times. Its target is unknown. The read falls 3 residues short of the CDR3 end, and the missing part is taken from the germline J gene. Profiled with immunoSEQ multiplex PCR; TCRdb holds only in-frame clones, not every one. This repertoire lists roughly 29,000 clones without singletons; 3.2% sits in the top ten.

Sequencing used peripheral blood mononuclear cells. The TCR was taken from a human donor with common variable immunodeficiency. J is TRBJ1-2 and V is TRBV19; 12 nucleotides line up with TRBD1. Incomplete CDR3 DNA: TGTGCCAGTACCTCGCCGGGACAGGGGGCCCGAAACTATGGC. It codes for CASTSPGQGARNYG. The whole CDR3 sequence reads CASTSPGQGARNYGYTF.